The rows below give T cell receptor beta chains drawn from one sample of a study of shared clonotypes between healthy human individuals. Produced via immunoSEQ multiplex PCR; TCRdb's table is partial and in-frame only. The sample carries approximately 940,000 clones, around three quarters recorded once. Sequenced input: memory CD4+ T cells sorted from blood. The source is a man aged 18 to 29 in good health. CDR3s include the opening cysteine and the closing phenylalanine or tryptophan. A D gene is named only where the DNA matches it firmly. Clone sizes are given selectively: once, few, many, or a class where the clone is expanded.

CDR3 protein: CASSLAIRDRDGYTF; CDR3 DNA: TGTGCCAGCAGCTTAGCGATCAGGGACAGAGATGGCTACACCTTC; D gene: TRBD1; V gene: TRBV7-2; J gene: TRBJ1-2; clone size: NA
CDR3 protein: CASSSSGGGGELFF; CDR3 DNA: TGCGCCAGCAGCTCATCAGGGGGCGGCGGGGAGCTGTTTTTT; D gene: TRBD1; V gene: TRBV5-1; J gene: TRBJ2-2; clone size: NA
CDR3 protein: CASSLGGQGAKYEQYF; CDR3 DNA: TGTGCCAGCAGCTTGGGAGGACAGGGGGCGAAGTACGAGCAGTACTTC; D gene: TRBD1; V gene: TRBV5-4; J gene: TRBJ2-7; clone size: NA
CDR3 protein: CAISRGLGTSGDTQYF; CDR3 DNA: TGTGCCATCAGTAGGGGGTTAGGGACTTCCGGAGATACGCAGTATTTT; D gene: NA; V gene: TRBV10-3; J gene: TRBJ2-3; clone size: once
CDR3 protein: CASSESVSRETQYF; CDR3 DNA: TGCGCCAGCAGTGAGTCGGTCAGCAGAGAGACCCAGTACTTC; D gene: NA; V gene: TRBV10-1; J gene: TRBJ2-5; clone size: NA
CDR3 protein: CASSRRDRGPATNEKLFF; CDR3 DNA: TGTGCCAGCTCTCGCCGGGACAGGGGGCCAGCAACTAATGAAAAACTGTTTTTT; D gene: TRBD1; V gene: TRBV18; J gene: TRBJ1-4; clone size: once
CDR3 protein: CASSVDWDQPQHF; CDR3 DNA: TGTGCCAGCAGTGTAGACTGGGATCAGCCCCAGCATTTT; D gene: NA; V gene: TRBV2; J gene: TRBJ1-5; clone size: once
CDR3 protein: CASSLGQVSYEQYF; CDR3 DNA: TGTGCCAGCTCCCTGGGACAGGTCTCCTACGAGCAGTACTTC; D gene: TRBD1; V gene: TRBV18; J gene: TRBJ2-7; clone size: NA
CDR3 protein: CATSRDSGRQYF; CDR3 DNA: TGTGCCACCAGCAGAGATTCAGGGAGGCAGTATTTT; D gene: NA; V gene: TRBV15; J gene: TRBJ2-3; clone size: once
CDR3 protein: CASSLVTLGGGYTF; CDR3 DNA: TGTGCCAGCAGCTTGGTTACCCTTGGAGGCGGCTACACCTTC; D gene: NA; V gene: TRBV5-6; J gene: TRBJ1-2; clone size: NA
CDR3 protein: CASSLEGLGYNEQFF; CDR3 DNA: TGTGCCAGCAGCTTAGAGGGTTTGGGTTACAATGAGCAGTTCTTC; D gene: NA; V gene: TRBV11-2; J gene: TRBJ2-1; clone size: once
CDR3 protein: CASSLRGGNIQYF; CDR3 DNA: TGTGCCAGCAGCCTCCGGGGAGGGAACATTCAGTACTTC; D gene: TRBD2; V gene: TRBV7-2; J gene: TRBJ2-4; clone size: NA
CDR3 protein: CASSPADRGSPLHF; CDR3 DNA: TGTGCCAGCTCACCGGCGGACAGGGGTTCACCCCTCCACTTT; D gene: TRBD1; V gene: TRBV18; J gene: TRBJ1-6; clone size: NA
CDR3 protein: CASSQPSLRELFF; CDR3 DNA: TGCGCCAGCAGCCAACCCTCTCTCAGGGAGCTGTTTTTT; D gene: NA; V gene: TRBV4-3; J gene: TRBJ2-2; clone size: NA
CDR3 protein: CGSSGTASETQYF; CDR3 DNA: TGCGGAAGTTCCGGGACAGCCTCAGAGACCCAGTACTTC; D gene: TRBD1; V gene: TRBV6-5; J gene: TRBJ2-5; clone size: NA
CDR3 protein: CASSLQGTVGKQFF; CDR3 DNA: TGTGCCAGCAGCTTACAGGGGACCGTGGGGAAGCAGTTCTTC; D gene: NA; V gene: TRBV7-9; J gene: TRBJ2-1; clone size: NA
CDR3 protein: CASAPPGGLYGYTF; CDR3 DNA: TGTGCCAGTGCCCCCCCAGGGGGTCTCTATGGCTACACCTTC; D gene: TRBD1; V gene: TRBV19; J gene: TRBJ1-2; clone size: NA
CDR3 protein: CAWTATPGELFF; CDR3 DNA: TGTGCCTGGACCGCTACTCCCGGGGAGCTGTTTTTT; D gene: NA; V gene: TRBV30; J gene: TRBJ2-2; clone size: NA
CDR3 protein: CAISEGGTDTQYF; CDR3 DNA: TGTGCCATCAGTGAAGGAGGAACAGATACGCAGTATTTT; D gene: NA; V gene: TRBV10-3; J gene: TRBJ2-3; clone size: many
CDR3 protein: CASSQRGSNEAFF; CDR3 DNA: TGCGCCAGCAGCCAACGGGGCAGTAATGAAGCTTTCTTT; D gene: NA; V gene: TRBV4-3; J gene: TRBJ1-1; clone size: NA
CDR3 protein: CASSPGTSGREETQYF; CDR3 DNA: TGCGCCAGCAGCCCCGGGACTAGCGGGAGGGAAGAGACCCAGTACTTC; D gene: TRBD2; V gene: TRBV5-1; J gene: TRBJ2-5; clone size: NA
CDR3 protein: CASSLDQGEQYF; CDR3 DNA: TGTGCCAGCAGCTTAGACCAGGGGGAGCAGTACTTC; D gene: NA; V gene: TRBV7-2; J gene: TRBJ2-7; clone size: once
CDR3 protein: CASSHTGLLSSYEQYF; CDR3 DNA: TGTGCCAGCAGCCATACAGGGTTACTCAGCTCCTACGAGCAGTACTTC; D gene: NA; V gene: TRBV14; J gene: TRBJ2-7; clone size: NA
CDR3 protein: CATSRERAHEGGTIYF; CDR3 DNA: TGTGCCACCAGCAGAGAGCGAGCACACGAGGGGGGCACCATATATTTT; D gene: NA; V gene: TRBV15; J gene: TRBJ1-3; clone size: NA
CDR3 protein: CASTATGEKLFF; CDR3 DNA: TGTGCCAGCACCGCAACGGGTGAAAAACTGTTTTTT; D gene: NA; V gene: TRBV6-1; J gene: TRBJ1-4; clone size: NA
CDR3 protein: CASSFGTGGGSPLHF; CDR3 DNA: TGTGCCAGCAGCTTCGGGACAGGGGGAGGTTCACCCCTCCACTTT; D gene: TRBD1; V gene: TRBV7-9; J gene: TRBJ1-6; clone size: NA
CDR3 protein: CASRVDRGNSPLHF; CDR3 DNA: TGTGCCAGCAGAGTAGACAGGGGGAATTCACCCCTCCACTTT; D gene: TRBD1; V gene: TRBV27; J gene: TRBJ1-6; clone size: NA
CDR3 protein: CSVEQDLNYGYTF; CDR3 DNA: TGCAGCGTTGAACAGGATTTAAACTATGGCTACACCTTC; D gene: NA; V gene: TRBV29-1; J gene: TRBJ1-2; clone size: NA
CDR3 protein: CASSYNREDEQYF; CDR3 DNA: TGTGCCAGCAGCTACAACAGGGAAGACGAGCAGTACTTC; D gene: NA; V gene: TRBV11-3; J gene: TRBJ2-7; clone size: once
CDR3 protein: CASSTYLDRGRGETQYF; CDR3 DNA: TGTGCCAGCAGCACCTACCTGGACAGGGGGCGCGGAGAGACCCAGTACTTC; D gene: TRBD1; V gene: TRBV7-2; J gene: TRBJ2-5; clone size: few
CDR3 protein: CASSLGTGSNTKETQYF; CDR3 DNA: TGTGCCAGCTCCCTCGGGACAGGGAGTAATACTAAAGAGACCCAGTACTTC; D gene: TRBD1; V gene: TRBV18; J gene: TRBJ2-5; clone size: once
CDR3 protein: CASSGFTYEQYF; CDR3 DNA: TGTGCCAGCTCAGGGTTTACCTACGAGCAGTACTTC; D gene: NA; V gene: TRBV7-6; J gene: TRBJ2-7; clone size: NA
CDR3 protein: CASSSQGAQTNEKLFF; CDR3 DNA: TGTGCCAGCAGTTCACAGGGGGCGCAAACTAATGAAAAACTGTTTTTT; D gene: TRBD1; V gene: TRBV6-6; J gene: TRBJ1-4; clone size: NA
CDR3 protein: CASSVAASWAGRHEQYF; CDR3 DNA: TGTGCCAGCAGCGTCGCCGCCTCTTGGGCGGGGAGGCACGAGCAGTACTTC; D gene: NA; V gene: TRBV9; J gene: TRBJ2-7; clone size: NA
CDR3 protein: CASSPHRAAGVRYF; CDR3 DNA: TGTGCCAGCAGCCCCCATCGGGCCGCGGGGGTGAGGTACTTC; D gene: TRBD2; V gene: TRBV7-2; J gene: TRBJ2-7; clone size: NA
CDR3 protein: CASSKSSTDTQYF; CDR3 DNA: TGTGCCAGTAGTAAGTCTAGCACAGATACGCAGTATTTT; D gene: NA; V gene: TRBV19; J gene: TRBJ2-3; clone size: NA
CDR3 protein: CASSLSGQGNEQFF; CDR3 DNA: TGCGCCAGCAGCTTGTCGGGGCAGGGGAACGAGCAGTTCTTC; D gene: NA; V gene: TRBV5-1; J gene: TRBJ2-1; clone size: NA
CDR3 protein: CASSQDSIRGVSGANVLTF; CDR3 DNA: TGCGCCAGCAGCCAAGATAGCATCAGAGGGGTCTCTGGGGCCAACGTCCTGACTTTC; D gene: NA; V gene: TRBV4-1; J gene: TRBJ2-6; clone size: once
CDR3 protein: CASSPRRFSLDNEQFF; CDR3 DNA: TGTGCCAGTAGTCCTCGCAGGTTCTCGTTAGACAATGAGCAGTTCTTC; D gene: NA; V gene: TRBV19; J gene: TRBJ2-1; clone size: NA
CDR3 protein: CASSLQGANTEAFF; CDR3 DNA: TGTGCCAGCAGCCTCCAGGGGGCTAACACTGAAGCTTTCTTT; D gene: TRBD1; V gene: TRBV6-5; J gene: TRBJ1-1; clone size: NA
CDR3 protein: CASSSSQGGRHNSPLHF; CDR3 DNA: TGTGCCAGCAGTTCCTCCCAGGGCGGACGACATAATTCACCCCTCCACTTT; D gene: NA; V gene: TRBV28; J gene: TRBJ1-6; clone size: once
CDR3 protein: CASSLILGRTGELFF; CDR3 DNA: TGTGCCAGCAGCTTAATCTTGGGGCGTACCGGGGAGCTGTTTTTT; D gene: NA; V gene: TRBV13; J gene: TRBJ2-2; clone size: NA
CDR3 protein: CASSQDGAGPYNEQFF; CDR3 DNA: TGTGCCAGCAGCCAAGATGGCGCAGGGCCATACAATGAGCAGTTCTTC; D gene: NA; V gene: TRBV4-2; J gene: TRBJ2-1; clone size: NA
CDR3 protein: CASSFTGRPNYGYTF; CDR3 DNA: TGTGCCAGCAGTTTCACAGGGCGTCCTAACTATGGCTACACCTTC; D gene: NA; V gene: TRBV28; J gene: TRBJ1-2; clone size: NA
CDR3 protein: CAWSQGKVTADTQYF; CDR3 DNA: TGTGCCTGGAGTCAGGGTAAGGTCACAGCAGATACGCAGTATTTT; D gene: NA; V gene: TRBV30; J gene: TRBJ2-3; clone size: NA
CDR3 protein: CASSLAQQGGVTGGITGELFF; CDR3 DNA: TGCGCCAGCAGCTTGGCACAACAGGGTGGGGTGACCGGCGGTATTACCGGGGAGCTGTTTTTT; D gene: NA; V gene: TRBV5-1; J gene: TRBJ2-2; clone size: NA
CDR3 protein: CASSQSGGRNNQPQHF; CDR3 DNA: TGTGCCAGCAGCCAATCAGGGGGCAGGAACAATCAGCCCCAGCATTTT; D gene: TRBD1; V gene: TRBV13; J gene: TRBJ1-5; clone size: NA
CDR3 protein: CASSGAGGQSETQYF; CDR3 DNA: TGTGCCAGCTCCGGGGCCGGGGGTCAATCAGAGACCCAGTACTTC; D gene: NA; V gene: TRBV18; J gene: TRBJ2-5; clone size: NA
CDR3 protein: CASSPKWGQPQHF; CDR3 DNA: TGTGCCAGCAGTCCCAAGTGGGGTCAGCCCCAGCATTTT; D gene: NA; V gene: TRBV28; J gene: TRBJ1-5; clone size: NA
CDR3 protein: CASSPGDRNYGYTF; CDR3 DNA: TGTGCCAGCAGCCCCGGTGACAGAAACTATGGCTACACCTTC; D gene: NA; V gene: TRBV14; J gene: TRBJ1-2; clone size: NA
CDR3 protein: CASSPDMNSPLHF; CDR3 DNA: TGTGCCAGCTCACCGGACATGAATTCACCCCTCCACTTT; D gene: NA; V gene: TRBV18; J gene: TRBJ1-6; clone size: NA
CDR3 protein: CASSQFRLGTSGGDFYNEQFF; CDR3 DNA: TGTGCCAGCAGCCAGTTTAGGCTAGGGACTAGCGGGGGGGATTTCTACAATGAGCAGTTCTTC; D gene: TRBD2; V gene: TRBV28; J gene: TRBJ2-1; clone size: NA